This T cell receptor (beta chain) was profiled in a study of T cells after yellow fever vaccination. The wider study: Low-cell-number fractions underwent preparation using SMART-Seq v4 Ultra Low Input. Study-level points and caveats: Primary-vaccination clones mostly resurfaced post-booster (under 98% CD4, 75% to 90% CD8). The CD4 and CD8 compartments had a small share of their clonotypes in common. Peak timing came faster in the weaker secondary response, day 5 versus 15.

This clonotype was recorded many times. TCRdb reprocessed the 5' RACE reads via MiXCR and lists one record per CDR3 protein. The table shows 45,000 to 60,000 distinct CDR3 sequences, with about 6.6% occurring only once. The specimen was CD8+ T cells not binding an NS4B(214-222) dextramer, sorted from PBMCs, collected around 45 days after the first yellow fever vaccination. The source is a man aged 18-30 years who received the YFV17D yellow fever vaccine.

The CDR3 here is CASSLSPIGVEAFF. CDR3 in DNA: TGCGCCAGCAGCTTGAGCCCAATAGGGGTAGAAGCTTTCTTT. The chain recombines TRBV5-1 with TRBJ1-1, with a tentative D call TRBD1 (5 bases). The CDR3 runs to 14 residues. Germline V CDR1 and CDR2: SGHRS, YFSETQ. V was shortened by 1 base and J by 8 bases, with 15 bases between the two germline ends.